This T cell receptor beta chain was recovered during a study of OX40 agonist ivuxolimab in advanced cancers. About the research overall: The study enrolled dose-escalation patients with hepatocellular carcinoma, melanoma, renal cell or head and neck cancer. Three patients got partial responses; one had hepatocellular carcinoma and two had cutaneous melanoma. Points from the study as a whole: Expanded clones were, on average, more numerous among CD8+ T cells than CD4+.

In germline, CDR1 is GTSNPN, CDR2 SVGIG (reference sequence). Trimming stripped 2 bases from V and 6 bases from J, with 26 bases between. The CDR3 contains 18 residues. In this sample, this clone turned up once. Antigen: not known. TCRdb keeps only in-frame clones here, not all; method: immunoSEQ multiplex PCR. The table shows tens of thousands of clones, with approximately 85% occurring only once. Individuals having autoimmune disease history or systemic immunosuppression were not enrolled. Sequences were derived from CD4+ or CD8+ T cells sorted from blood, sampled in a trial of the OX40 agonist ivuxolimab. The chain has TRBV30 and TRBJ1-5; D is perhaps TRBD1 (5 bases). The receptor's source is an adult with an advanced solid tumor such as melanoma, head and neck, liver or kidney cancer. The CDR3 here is CAWSSVGPTYPSSQPQHF. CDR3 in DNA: TGTGCCTGGAGTAGTGTGGGACCCACCTACCCATCGAGTCAGCCCCAGCATTTT.